This TCR beta chain was documented in a study of T cell clones after liver transplantation. As for the study in general: Samples came from ITN030ST, which attempted immunosuppression withdrawal within 2 years of liver transplantation.

The data were produced by immunoSEQ multiplex PCR, yet TCRdb's version contains in-frame clones alone and is incomplete. The sample has roughly 40,000 clones; about 86% are singletons. As for this clone: Its target is unknown.

Study findings and constraints: Compared with third party-reactive sequences, donor-reactive ones declined more, independent of withdrawal success.

The source is a human patient who received a liver transplant. The graft donor may have contributed some T cells. The sequencing used CD4+ T cells from blood, collected 24 months after liver transplant.

CDR3 region: CASRGQGRGMGYSNQPQHF. The CDR3 DNA follows: TGTGCCAGCAGGGGACAGGGGAGAGGAATGGGATATAGCAATCAGCCCCAGCATTTT. The chain employs TRBV27 and TRBJ1-5; 10 bases line up with TRBD1. J gave up 0 bases and V 6 bases, and 14 bases lay outside the gene matches. This CDR3 has 19 amino acids. Per the germline V gene, CDR1 is MNHEY and CDR2 is SMNVEV (reference sequence).